The text below deals with one TCR beta chain. The data originate from a study of OX40 agonist ivuxolimab in advanced cancers. On the study more broadly: Partial responses, seen in three patients, involved one hepatocellular carcinoma and two cutaneous melanomas.

TCRdb's copy holds only in-frame clones and misses some; the assay was immunoSEQ multiplex PCR. The sample contains 70,000 or so clones, approximately 84% of which appear only once. Baseline, cycle 4 day 1, and cycle 7 day 1 were the blood sampling points. The receptor was derived from an adult with an advanced solid tumor such as melanoma, head and neck, liver or kidney cancer. This material consisted of CD4+ or CD8+ T cells sorted from blood, taken in a trial of the OX40 agonist ivuxolimab.

In DNA, the CDR3 is TGCGCCAGCAGCTTGGAGGGCCGAGCGCTTAGCACAGATACGCAGTATTTT. Translated: CASSLEGRALSTDTQYF. The V call is TRBV5-1, the J call TRBJ2-3; D ambiguous. CDR3 length equals 17 residues. CDR1 and CDR2 from the germline V gene are SGHRS and YFSETQ. The V gene lost 0 bases and the J gene lost 0 bases, with 14 bases spanning the gap. Full variable domain (outside the CDR3, taken from reference TRBV5-1 and TRBJ2-3): KAGVTQTPRYLIKTRGQQVTLSCSPISGHRSVSWYQQTPGQGLQFLFEYFSETQRNKGNFPGRFSGRQFSNSRSEMNVSTLELGDSALYLCASSLEGRALSTDTQYFGPGTRLTVL.